A single T cell receptor beta chain is shown here with its context. Its specificity is not known. Germline V lookup: CDR1 MDHEN, CDR2 SYDVKM. J was trimmed by 2 bases and V by 6 bases; bases with no gene match: 11. The CDR3 spans 18 residues. This sample stems from a study of cytomegalovirus exposure and HLA in healthy donors. Across the whole study: Out of 150 million to 200 million T cells, an earlier analysis found some 120 million unique TCR beta sequences in total.

60 Vbeta and 13 Jbeta primers were used in PCR. Sequenced by immunoSEQ multiplex PCR; TCRdb stores in-frame clones only, minus some. The sample includes some 95,000 clones, about 67% of them seen just once. Study-wide findings and caveats: In a later analysis, HLA-associated TCR beta chains were more clonally expanded than equally common others. Rarity characterized most TCR sequences, yet some public TCRs appeared in many donors. HLA allele associations emerged for 17,000 or so TCR beta sequences in a later analysis, at 0.05 false discovery rate.

The rearrangement uses TRBV28 and TRBJ2-1; 12 nucleotides agree with TRBD2. This clonotype was sampled from a woman aged 18-29 years in good health and CMV-seropositive. Sequences were obtained from PBMCs. The CDR3 reads CASSSLTRTSGTYNEQFF. In DNA form, the CDR3 reads TGTGCCAGCAGCTCCCTAACTCGGACTAGCGGGACCTACAATGAGCAGTTCTTC.